This is a list of T cell receptor beta chains from one sample in a study of control samples from healthy donors and cancer patients. Only in-frame clones appear in the TCRdb table, and some are missing; sequencing was by immunoSEQ multiplex PCR. The sample yields 75,000 or so clones, 89% seen once. The material sequenced was PBMCs. The receptors shown here come from a man aged 55 to 69 with colorectal cancer. Both conserved end residues are part of each CDR3. A D gene is named only where the DNA matches it firmly. Clone size is given for some rows only: seen once, a few or many times, or a class if the clone is expanded.

>.|.|TRBJ1-6|TRBV9
TGTGCCAGCAGCCCCTGGGTTAATTCACCCCTCCACTTT
CASSPWVNSPLHF
>.|.|TRBJ1-4|TRBV7-8
TGTGCCAGCAGCTTAACCCTTGTTGCCGGGGGAGCAACTAATGAAAAACTGTTTTTT
CASSLTLVAGGATNEKLFF
>.|.|TRBJ1-1|TRBV18
TGTGCCAGCTCACCACGTGAAGTTTACACTGAAGCTTTCTTT
CASSPREVYTEAFF
>TRBD2|.|TRBJ2-1|TRBV7-9
TGTGCCAGCAGCTTAGCAAGCGGGGGGACATACAATGAGCAGTTCTTC
CASSLASGGTYNEQFF
>.|.|TRBJ1-5|TRBV4-2
TGTGCCAGCAGCCAAGTCGGGCAGGATAGCAATCAGCCCCAGCATTTT
CASSQVGQDSNQPQHF
>.|.|TRBJ2-7|TRBV4-1
TGCGCCAGCAGCCAAAGCATGGTCTCCTACGAGCAGTACTTC
CASSQSMVSYEQYF
>.|.|TRBJ2-2|TRBV18
TGTGCCAGCTCACCAGGGGGCAACACCGGGGAGCTGTTTTTT
CASSPGGNTGELFF
>.|.|TRBJ1-2|TRBV18
TGTGCCAGCTCTGACAATAACTATGGCTACACCTTC
CASSDNNYGYTF
>TRBD2|.|TRBJ2-3|TRBV3-1/TRBV3-2
TGTGCCAGCAGCCAAGACGGGACTAGCCTTAGCACAGATACGCAGTATTTT
CASSQDGTSLSTDTQYF
>.|.|TRBJ1-6|TRBV27
TGTGCCAGCAGTTTGGAAGGGGCACTCTATTCACCCCTCCACTTT
CASSLEGALYSPLHF
>.|once|TRBJ1-5|TRBV19
TGTGCCAGTAGTATGGAAGGGTTGGGGAGGCAGCCCCAGCATTTT
CASSMEGLGRQPQHF
>TRBD2|.|TRBJ2-1|TRBV5-1
TGCGCCAGCAGCTTGGCTCTTAGCGGGGGGGCCTCCAACAATGAGCAGTTCTTC
CASSLALSGGASNNEQFF
>TRBD1|.|TRBJ2-1|TRBV4-1
TGCGCCAGCAGCCCGCAACAGGGGACATCCTACAATGAGCAGTTCTTC
CASSPQQGTSYNEQFF
>.|.|TRBJ1-1|TRBV30
TGTGCCTGGAGTCTGGGCGGCACTGAAGCTTTCTTT
CAWSLGGTEAFF
>.|.|TRBJ2-3|TRBV9
TGTGCCAGCAGCTACGGGGGAACTAGCACAGATACGCAGTATTTT
CASSYGGTSTDTQYF
>.|.|TRBJ2-2|TRBV2
TGTGCCAGCAGTGAACCGGGTCCTATTTCCGGGGAGCTGTTTTTT
CASSEPGPISGELFF
>TRBD1|.|TRBJ2-7|TRBV5-4
TGTGCCAGCAGCGATCCGCACGGGGACAGCTCCTACGAGCAGTACTTC
CASSDPHGDSSYEQYF
>.|.|TRBJ2-5|TRBV3-1/TRBV3-2
TGTGCCAGCAGCCGAAGCGGAGGGCAAGAGACCCAGTACTTC
CASSRSGGQETQYF
>.|.|TRBJ1-1|TRBV19
TGTGCCAGTAGTATTTCCCCGGGGGAGAACACTGAAGCTTTCTTT
CASSISPGENTEAFF
>.|.|TRBJ2-1|TRBV4-1
TGCGCCAGCAGCCAGTCCAGGGAAACCTACAATGAGCAGTTCTTC
CASSQSRETYNEQFF
>TRBD1|.|TRBJ2-1|TRBV7-6
TGTGCCAGCAGCCTGAGGACAGGGGGCAATGAGCAGTTCTTC
CASSLRTGGNEQFF
>.|.|TRBJ1-3|TRBV9
TGTGCCAGCAGCGTAGGGGCCTTCTCTGGAAACACCATATATTTT
CASSVGAFSGNTIYF
>.|.|TRBJ1-1|TRBV5-1
TGCGCCAGCAGCCCGTGGACGGCCAACACTGAAGCTTTCTTT
CASSPWTANTEAFF
>.|.|TRBJ2-7|TRBV3-1/TRBV3-2
TGTGCCAGCAGTCTCCCGGGACGGACGACCACGGGGGAGCAGTACTTC
CASSLPGRTTTGEQYF
>.|.|TRBJ1-6|TRBV10-3
TGTGCCATCAGTGAGCGTGACCCCCGGTATTCACCCCTCCACTTT
CAISERDPRYSPLHF
>.|.|TRBJ1-1|TRBV7-2
TGTGCCAGCAGCGTGGCGAGGCGCACTGAAGCTTTCTTT
CASSVARRTEAFF
>TRBD1|.|TRBJ2-5|TRBV7-8
TGTGCCAGCAGCTTAACCCAACAGGGGGACTTGGAGACCCAGTACTTC
CASSLTQQGDLETQYF
>.|.|TRBJ2-1|TRBV24-1
TGTGCCACCAGTGACGGCGGGGCCCCATCCAGCTCCTACAATGAGCAGTTCTTC
CATSDGGAPSSSYNEQFF
>.|.|TRBJ2-1|TRBV28
TGTGCCAGCAGTACCGCGGGGACAGCAGCCTACAATGAGCAGTTCTTC
CASSTAGTAAYNEQFF
>TRBD2|.|TRBJ2-5|TRBV11-3
TGTGCCAGCAGCCGCGGACTAGCCAAGACCCAGTACTTC
CASSRGLAKTQYF
>.|.|TRBJ1-5|TRBV5-1
TGCGCCAGCAGCTTGTGGGGCGATAGCAATCAGCCCCAGCATTTT
CASSLWGDSNQPQHF
>.|.|TRBJ2-7|TRBV11-3
TGTGCCAGCAGCTTAGAAGGGGGGAACTACGAGCAGTACTTC
CASSLEGGNYEQYF
>TRBD1|.|TRBJ1-5|TRBV2
TGTGCCAGCAGTCGTAGGACAGGGGGCGCGACCAGCAATCAGCCCCAGCATTTT
CASSRRTGGATSNQPQHF
>.|.|TRBJ1-5|TRBV6-6
TGTGCCAGCAGTTACTTGGGAGCGCGGAGCAATCAGCCCCAGCATTTT
CASSYLGARSNQPQHF
>.|.|TRBJ1-4|TRBV6-5
TGTGCCAGCAGTTATCGTGGACGGACTGAAAAACTGTTTTTT
CASSYRGRTEKLFF
>.|.|TRBJ2-3|TRBV5-1
TGCGCCAGCACGAGAGAGGGTGGAGCGCCAGATACGCAGTATTTT
CASTREGGAPDTQYF
>TRBD2|.|TRBJ2-2|TRBV9
TGTGCCAGCAGCTCTCGAGGGACTAGCGGGCTCACCGGGGAGCTGTTTTTT
CASSSRGTSGLTGELFF
>TRBD1|.|TRBJ1-1|TRBV19
TGTGCCAGTAGTACTCGGGGACAGCTGGAAGCTTTCTTT
CASSTRGQLEAFF
>TRBD1|.|TRBJ1-6|TRBV5-4
TGTGCCAGCAGCTCAGGCCGGGACAGGGTGAGTTCACCCCTCCACTTT
CASSSGRDRVSSPLHF
>.|.|TRBJ2-1|TRBV19
TGTGCCAGTAGTATGAGTGCCCGGCACTACAATGAGCAGTTCTTC
CASSMSARHYNEQFF
>.|.|TRBJ2-3|TRBV6-5
TGTGCCAGCAGTTACTCGTTTACTAGCACAGATACGCAGTATTTT
CASSYSFTSTDTQYF
>.|.|TRBJ2-7|TRBV4-1
TGCGCCAGCAGCCAAGATAGGGGCCCAGACAGGGAGCAGTACTTC
CASSQDRGPDREQYF
>.|.|TRBJ1-6|TRBV5-1
TGCGCCAGCACAACTGAAGACAGGTGGAATTCACCCCTCCACTTT
CASTTEDRWNSPLHF
>.|few|TRBJ2-1|TRBV7-8
TGTGCCAGCAGCTCCGGACGGTCGAGCGACTACAATGAGCAGTTCTTC
CASSSGRSSDYNEQFF
>TRBD2|once|TRBJ2-1|TRBV2
TGTGCCAGCAGGGGGACTAGCGGGGGCCCGAGCTCCTACAATGAGCAGTTCTTC
CASRGTSGGPSSYNEQFF
>.|.|TRBJ2-7|TRBV12-3/TRBV12-4
TGTGCCAGCAGTTTATCTGGCTTCTACGAGCAGTACTTC
CASSLSGFYEQYF
>.|.|TRBJ2-5|TRBV3-1/TRBV3-2
TGTGCCAGCAGCCAGGAGGGGTTTGAGACCCAGTACTTC
CASSQEGFETQYF
>.|.|TRBJ1-1|TRBV7-9
TGTGCCAGCAGCTTAGTTGGGCGACGGTACACTGAAGCTTTCTTT
CASSLVGRRYTEAFF
>TRBD2|once|TRBJ2-3|TRBV2
TGTGCCAGCAGGGGACTAGCGGTTAGCACAGATACGCAGTATTTT
CASRGLAVSTDTQYF
>.|.|TRBJ1-2|TRBV28
TGTGCCAGCAGTCCTCCCTCTCTAAGCTATGGCTACACCTTC
CASSPPSLSYGYTF
>.|.|TRBJ2-3|TRBV7-9
TGTGCCAGCTTCCCTCAACAGGGACGGAGCACAGATACGCAGTATTTT
CASFPQQGRSTDTQYF
>.|.|TRBJ1-6|TRBV7-3
TGTGCCAGCAGCTTAAGGGGGTCTGGTTCACCCCTCCACTTT
CASSLRGSGSPLHF
>.|.|TRBJ2-7|TRBV11-3
TGTGCCAGCAGCGCTACTGACAGGAGATCCTACGAGCAGTACTTC
CASSATDRRSYEQYF
>TRBD1|.|TRBJ2-1|TRBV6-4
TGTGCCAGCAGCGACAGGGCGGGCAATGAGCAGTTCTTC
CASSDRAGNEQFF
>.|.|TRBJ1-1|TRBV5-4
TGTGCCAGCAGCTTGGAACCAAAAGGGGACACTGAAGCTTTCTTT
CASSLEPKGDTEAFF
>TRBD1|.|TRBJ2-7|TRBV6-5
TGTGCCAGCAGTCCGCCGGGACAGGCTTCCTACGAGCAGTACTTC
CASSPPGQASYEQYF
>TRBD1|once|TRBJ1-6|TRBV6-5
TGTGCCAGCAGACAGGGGGCCAAAAATTCACCCCTCCACTTT
CASRQGAKNSPLHF
>.|few|TRBJ1-1|TRBV12-3/TRBV12-4
TGTGCCAGCACTTTTTTCGTCGGGACTGAAGCTTTCTTT
CASTFFVGTEAFF
>.|.|TRBJ1-6|TRBV19
TGTGCCAGTAGACCCCTCCAGGGAACAAGGAATTCACCCCTCCACTTT
CASRPLQGTRNSPLHF